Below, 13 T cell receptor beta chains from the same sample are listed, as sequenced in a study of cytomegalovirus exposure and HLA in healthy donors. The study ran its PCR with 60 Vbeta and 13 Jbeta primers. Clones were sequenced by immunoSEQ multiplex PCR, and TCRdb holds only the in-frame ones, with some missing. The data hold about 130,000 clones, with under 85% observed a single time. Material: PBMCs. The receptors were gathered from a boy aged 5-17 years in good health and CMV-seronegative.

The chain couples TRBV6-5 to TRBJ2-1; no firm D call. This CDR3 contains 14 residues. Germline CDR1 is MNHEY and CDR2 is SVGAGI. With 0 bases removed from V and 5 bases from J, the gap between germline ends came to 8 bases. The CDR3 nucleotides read TGTGCCAGCAGTTACTCTGGCGGCGACAATGAGCAGTTCTTC. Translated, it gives CASSYSGGDNEQFF.

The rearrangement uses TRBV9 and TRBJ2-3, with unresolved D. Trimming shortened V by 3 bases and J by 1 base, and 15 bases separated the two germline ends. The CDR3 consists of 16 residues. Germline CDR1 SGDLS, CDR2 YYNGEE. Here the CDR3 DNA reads TGTGCCAGCAGCGAAGTAGCAAATCCGCGCACAGATACGCAGTATTTT. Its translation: CASSEVANPRTDTQYF. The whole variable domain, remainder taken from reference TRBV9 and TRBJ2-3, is DSGVTQTPKHLITATGQRVTLRCSPRSGDLSVYWYQQSLDQGLQFLIQYYNGEERAKGNILERFSAQQFPDLHSELNLSSLELGDSALYFCASSEVANPRTDTQYFGPGTRLTVL.

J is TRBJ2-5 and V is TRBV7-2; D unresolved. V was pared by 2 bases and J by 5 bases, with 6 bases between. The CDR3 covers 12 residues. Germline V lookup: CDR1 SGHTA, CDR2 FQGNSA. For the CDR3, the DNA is TGTGCCAGCAGCTTATCAGTGGAGACCCAGTACTTC. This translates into CASSLSVETQYF.

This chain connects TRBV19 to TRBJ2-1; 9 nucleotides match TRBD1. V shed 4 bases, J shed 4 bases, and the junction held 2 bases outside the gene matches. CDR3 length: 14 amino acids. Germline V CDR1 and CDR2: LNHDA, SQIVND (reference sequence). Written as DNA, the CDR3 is TGTGCCAGTAGTACCGGGACAGGGTACAATGAGCAGTTCTTC. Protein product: CASSTGTGYNEQFF.

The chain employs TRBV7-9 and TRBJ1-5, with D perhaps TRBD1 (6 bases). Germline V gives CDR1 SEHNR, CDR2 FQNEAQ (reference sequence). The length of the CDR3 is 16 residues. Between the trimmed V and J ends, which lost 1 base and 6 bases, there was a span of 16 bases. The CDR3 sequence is CASSLGVSGVGQPQHF. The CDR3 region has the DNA TGTGCCAGCAGCTTAGGGGTATCAGGGGTAGGTCAGCCCCAGCATTTT.

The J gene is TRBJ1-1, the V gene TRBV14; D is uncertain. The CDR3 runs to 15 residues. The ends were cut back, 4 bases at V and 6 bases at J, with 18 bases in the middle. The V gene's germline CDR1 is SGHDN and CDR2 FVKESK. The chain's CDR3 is CASSPGPLGHAEAFF. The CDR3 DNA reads TGTGCCAGCAGCCCCGGCCCCTTGGGCCACGCTGAAGCTTTCTTT. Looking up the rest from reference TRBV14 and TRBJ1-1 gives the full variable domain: EAGVTQFPSHSVIEKGQTVTLRCDPISGHDNLYWYRRVMGKEIKFLLHFVKESKQDESGMPNNRFLAERTGGTYSTLKVQPAELEDSGVYFCASSPGPLGHAEAFFGQGTRLTVV.

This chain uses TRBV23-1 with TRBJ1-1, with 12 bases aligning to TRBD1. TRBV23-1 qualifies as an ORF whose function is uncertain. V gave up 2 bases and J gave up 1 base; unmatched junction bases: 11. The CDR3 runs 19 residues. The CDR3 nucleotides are TGCGCCAGCAGTCAAAAGGGGGCGGGGACAGGGGGCTGGAACACTGAAGCTTTCTTT. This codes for CASSQKGAGTGGWNTEAFF.

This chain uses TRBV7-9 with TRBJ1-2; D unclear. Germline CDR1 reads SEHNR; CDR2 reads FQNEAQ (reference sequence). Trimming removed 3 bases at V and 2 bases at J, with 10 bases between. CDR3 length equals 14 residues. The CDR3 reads CASSFLTPNYGYTF. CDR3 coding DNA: TGTGCCAGCAGCTTTCTGACACCGAACTATGGCTACACCTTC.

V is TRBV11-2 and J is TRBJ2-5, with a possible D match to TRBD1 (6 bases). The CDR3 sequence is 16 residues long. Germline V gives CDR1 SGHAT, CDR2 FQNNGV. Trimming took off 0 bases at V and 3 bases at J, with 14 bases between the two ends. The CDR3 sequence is CASSLEARGSKETQYF. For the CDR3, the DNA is TGTGCCAGCAGCTTAGAGGCTAGGGGGTCCAAAGAGACCCAGTACTTC.

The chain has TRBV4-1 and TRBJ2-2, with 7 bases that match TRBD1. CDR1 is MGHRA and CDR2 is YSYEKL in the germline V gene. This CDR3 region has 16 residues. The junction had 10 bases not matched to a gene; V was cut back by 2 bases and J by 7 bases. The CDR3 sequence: CASSQPIDRVYGELFF. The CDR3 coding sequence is TGCGCCAGCAGCCAACCTATTGACAGGGTTTACGGGGAGCTGTTTTTT.

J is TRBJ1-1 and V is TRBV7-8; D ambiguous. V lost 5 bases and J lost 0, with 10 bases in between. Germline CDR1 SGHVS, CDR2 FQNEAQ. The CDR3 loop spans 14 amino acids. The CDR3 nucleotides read TGTGCCAGCAGCCATTCGGAGGTGAACACTGAAGCTTTCTTT. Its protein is CASSHSEVNTEAFF.

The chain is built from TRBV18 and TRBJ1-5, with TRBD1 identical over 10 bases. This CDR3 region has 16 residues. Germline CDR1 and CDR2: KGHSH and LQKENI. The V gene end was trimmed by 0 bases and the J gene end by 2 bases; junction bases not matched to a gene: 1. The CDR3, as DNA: TGTGCCAGCTCACCACCCGGGACAGGGGGCAATCAGCCCCAGCATTTT. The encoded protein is CASSPPGTGGNQPQHF.

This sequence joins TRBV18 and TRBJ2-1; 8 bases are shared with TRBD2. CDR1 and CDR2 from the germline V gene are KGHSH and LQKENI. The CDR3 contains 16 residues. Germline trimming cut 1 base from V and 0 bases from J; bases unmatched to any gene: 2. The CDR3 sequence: CASSPQRGNSYNEQFF. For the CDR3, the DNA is TGTGCCAGCTCACCACAGCGGGGGAACTCCTACAATGAGCAGTTCTTC.